These 27 T cell receptor beta chains share one sample of origin, sequenced in a study of cytomegalovirus exposure and HLA in healthy donors. The PCR made use of 60 Vbeta and 13 Jbeta primers. Clones were sequenced by immunoSEQ multiplex PCR, and TCRdb holds only the in-frame ones, with some missing. Here the sample spans some 130,000 clones, 70% to 80% being singletons. The sequenced sample consisted of PBMCs. The receptors were gathered from a female donor in good health and CMV-seronegative.

The V gene is TRBV2, the J gene TRBJ1-5, with TRBD1 identical over 9 bases. Germline lookup yields CDR1 SNHLY and CDR2 FYNNEI. With 4 bases clipped from V and 3 bases from J, the junction kept 10 bases outside the gene matches. The length of the CDR3 is 17 residues. CDR3 DNA: TGTGCCAGCAGTGTAAAGGGACAGGGAAGGGTCAATCAGCCCCAGCATTTT. Encoded protein: CASSVKGQGRVNQPQHF.

The V gene is TRBV19, the J gene TRBJ1-1; D gene uncertain. CDR1 and CDR2 (germline): LNHDA, SQIVND (reference sequence). V lost 3 bases and J 5 bases, leaving 13 bases between the germline ends. The CDR3 sequence is 14 residues long. The CDR3 loop reads CASSIQAGGTEAFF. CDR3 coding DNA: TGTGCCAGTAGTATTCAGGCGGGTGGAACTGAAGCTTTCTTT.

This clone showed up just a few times. The CDR3 reads CASSDRGMSGNTIYF. The CDR3 nucleotides are TGTGCCAGCAGTGACAGGGGGATGTCTGGAAACACCATATATTTT. The chain joins TRBV6-6 to TRBJ1-3, with 9 bases lining up with TRBD1. The CDR3 is made up of 15 amino acids. V shed 5 bases, J shed 1 base, and the junction held 3 bases outside the gene matches. Germline CDR1 reads MNHNY; CDR2 reads SVGAGI (reference sequence).

The chain recombines TRBV11-2 with TRBJ1-2; D unclear. CDR3 length equals 15 residues. The germline V gene has CDR1 SGHAT and CDR2 FQNNGV. Trimming removed 4 bases from V and 0 bases from J, with 12 bases in between. CDR3 loop: CASSSTANSNYGYTF. The CDR3 nucleotides are TGTGCCAGCAGCTCAACAGCTAATTCTAACTATGGCTACACCTTC.

The rearrangement links TRBV18 to TRBJ2-7; weak D call: TRBD2 (6 bases). Germline V CDR1 and CDR2: KGHSH, LQKENI. The CDR3 covers 13 residues. With 6 bases removed from V and 4 bases from J, the gap between germline ends came to 13 bases. The CDR3 here is CASSAGRTYEQYF. The CDR3 region has the DNA TGTGCCAGCTCCGCGGGAAGGACTTACGAGCAGTACTTC.

This chain uses TRBV4-1 with TRBJ2-7; a possible D gene is TRBD2 (5 bases). CDR1 MGHRA and CDR2 YSYEKL come from the germline V gene. The V and J ends lost 0 bases and 3 bases respectively, with 12 bases between them. CDR3 length: 15 amino acids. CDR3 protein: CASSQDSRGNYEQYF. In DNA form, the CDR3 reads TGCGCCAGCAGCCAAGATTCCCGAGGGAACTACGAGCAGTACTTC.

The rearrangement joins TRBV30 to TRBJ2-7, with D possibly being TRBD2 (5 bases). This CDR3 is 13 amino acids long. V lost 3 bases and J lost 4, with 13 bases in between. Germline V gene lookup returns CDR1 GTSNPN and CDR2 SVGIG (reference sequence). CDR3 protein: CAWSSGARYEQYF. The CDR3 DNA sequence: TGTGCCTGGAGCAGCGGTGCACGGTACGAGCAGTACTTC.

The gene calls are TRBV5-1 and TRBJ2-5; D is uncertain. Germline V gene sequence: CDR1 SGHRS, CDR2 YFSETQ. V was pared by 0 bases and J by 0 bases, with 6 bases between. The CDR3 consists of 14 residues. In nucleotides, the CDR3 is TGCGCCAGCAGCTTGGTCTCCTACCAAGAGACCCAGTACTTC. Its translation is CASSLVSYQETQYF. Filled out from reference TRBV5-1 and TRBJ2-5, the complete variable domain reads KAGVTQTPRYLIKTRGQQVTLSCSPISGHRSVSWYQQTPGQGLQFLFEYFSETQRNKGNFPGRFSGRQFSNSRSEMNVSTLELGDSALYLCASSLVSYQETQYFGPGTRLLVL.

The chain couples TRBV18 to TRBJ1-3, with 7 positions matching TRBD1. The CDR3 runs 17 residues. The trim removed 3 bases at V and 2 bases at J, leaving 10 bases unmatched. Germline lookup yields CDR1 KGHSH and CDR2 LQKENI. For the CDR3, the DNA is TGTGCCAGCTCACCTATAACTACAGGGGATACTGGAAACACCATATATTTT. Its protein product is CASSPITTGDTGNTIYF.

The chain's CDR3 is CASEPRQGRVAGGTEQYF. In nucleotides, the CDR3 is TGTGCCTCGGAACCCAGACAGGGGAGGGTAGCGGGAGGTACCGAGCAGTACTTC. This rearrangement joins TRBV30 to TRBJ2-5, with TRBD2 matching over 10 bases. The assigned J gene may be wrong: the sequence end matches TRBJ2-7 better. CDR1 is GTSNPN and CDR2 is SVGIG in the germline V gene (reference sequence). The CDR3 runs to 18 residues.

The V call is TRBV5-4, the J call TRBJ1-1; 7 bases match TRBD1. The CDR3 is 16 residues long. J gave up 1 base and V 0 bases, and 6 bases lay outside the gene matches. The V gene's germline CDR1 is SGHNT and CDR2 YYREEE (reference sequence). CDR3: CASSLGAGGWNTEAFF. In DNA form, the CDR3 reads TGTGCCAGCAGCTTGGGGGCAGGGGGTTGGAACACTGAAGCTTTCTTT.

The chain has TRBV30 and TRBJ2-7, with D possibly TRBD1 on 6 matching bases. V gave up 0 bases and J gave up 7 bases, with 16 bases separating them. CDR3 length: 14 amino acids. Germline V gene sequence: CDR1 GTSNPN, CDR2 SVGIG (reference sequence). The CDR3 nucleotides read TGTGCCTGGAGTGTAAAACAGGGCCTTGGGGAGCAGTACTTC. Amino acids: CAWSVKQGLGEQYF.

This chain joins TRBV19 and TRBJ2-1, with TRBD1 matching 7 bases. The ends lost 9 bases at V and 6 bases at J; junction bases unmatched: 11. The germline gives CDR1 LNHDA, CDR2 SQIVND (reference sequence). The CDR3 has 14 residues. DNA for the CDR3: TGTGCCAGAATTGAGACAGGGTCACTCAATGAGCAGTTCTTC. The encoded protein is CARIETGSLNEQFF.

In nucleotides, the CDR3 is TGTGCCAGCAGCTTGAAGACAGGGGGCCGGAACACTGAAGCTTTCTTT. Its translation: CASSLKTGGRNTEAFF. This chain links TRBV5-4 with TRBJ1-1; 10 nucleotides line up with TRBD1. CDR3 length equals 16 residues. The V gene end was trimmed by 1 base and the J gene end by 1 base; junction bases not matched to a gene: 4. Germline CDR1 reads SGHNT; CDR2 reads YYREEE (reference sequence).

As concerns this clone: The junction shows a germline mismatch at one end, possibly a read error. V and J are TRBV7-9 and TRBJ1-2; D remains unclear. The CDR3 has 12 amino acids. Germline V gene sequence: CDR1 SEHNR, CDR2 FQNEAQ (reference sequence). The DNA for the CDR3 is TGTTCCAGCAGCTTTGGCAATCCCCAGATCACCTTC. Encoded protein: CSSSFGNPQITF.

This rearrangement joins TRBV18 to TRBJ1-1; D unclear. V shed 3 bases and J shed 4 bases, with 6 bases lying between them. Germline CDR1 and CDR2: KGHSH and LQKENI. The CDR3 consists of 12 residues. The CDR3 here is CASSPSTTEAFF. The CDR3 DNA follows: TGTGCCAGCTCACCTTCTACCACTGAAGCTTTCTTT.

The chain joins TRBV4-1 to TRBJ2-2; D is unresolved. From germline, CDR1 is MGHRA and CDR2 YSYEKL. The CDR3 runs 13 residues. V was clipped by 4 bases and J by 2 bases, with 5 bases between them. The CDR3 region is CASSPTNTGELFF. Written as DNA, the CDR3 is TGCGCCAGCAGCCCAACAAACACCGGGGAGCTGTTTTTT.

This chain links TRBV7-6 with TRBJ2-7; TRBD1 aligns across 7 bases. The germline V gene has CDR1 SGHVS and CDR2 FNYEAQ. V lost 1 base, J lost 2 bases, and 5 bases stayed unmatched. The CDR3 has 15 amino acids. The DNA of the CDR3 is TGTGCCAGCAGCTTAGAACAGGGGATCCCCTACGAGCAGTACTTC. Residues: CASSLEQGIPYEQYF.

This sequence joins TRBV5-6 and TRBJ1-2; 9 positions match TRBD1. J gave up 1 base and V 3 bases, and 7 bases lay outside the gene matches. Germline V gene sequence: CDR1 SGHDT, CDR2 YYEEEE. This CDR3 comprises 16 residues. The CDR3 region is CASSWGTGWINYGYTF. The CDR3 DNA is TGTGCCAGCAGCTGGGGGACAGGGTGGATTAACTATGGCTACACCTTC.

The V and J genes are TRBV19 and TRBJ1-6; D gene ambiguous. CDR3 length equals 16 residues. Germline-derived CDR1 and CDR2 are LNHDA and SQIVND (reference sequence). V gave up 5 bases and J gave up 10 bases, with 21 bases separating them. CDR3 in amino acids: CASSQGPRGLHSPLHF. The CDR3 nucleotides read TGTGCCAGTAGTCAAGGGCCTCGAGGGTTGCACTCACCCCTCCACTTT.

The chain is built from TRBV4-3 and TRBJ2-2; TRBD2 is a possible D gene (6 bases). There are 16 residues in the CDR3. From germline, CDR1 is LGHNA and CDR2 YSLEER. The V and J ends lost 2 bases and 3 bases respectively, with 13 bases between them. CDR3 region: CASSQFGLADTGELFF. The CDR3 DNA follows: TGCGCCAGCAGCCAATTCGGGTTAGCGGACACCGGGGAGCTGTTTTTT.

The rearrangement joins TRBV4-1 to TRBJ2-7; 7 nucleotides agree with TRBD2. The CDR3 covers 17 residues. Trimming cost V 4 bases and J 1 base; bases outside gene matches: 13. The V gene's germline CDR1 is MGHRA and CDR2 YSYEKL. CDR3 bases: TGCGCCAGCAGCCCCAGCGTCGGGCGGGGGTTTTCCTACGAGCAGTACTTC. Protein: CASSPSVGRGFSYEQYF.

For this clone: Mismatch with germline at one junction end may stem from a read error. The chain recombines TRBV7-9 with TRBJ2-6; possibly TRBD1 for D (5 bases). Germline CDR1 reads SEHNR; CDR2 reads FQNEAQ (reference sequence). The CDR3 is made up of 18 amino acids. The CDR3 spells CSSSLIRTLSSGANVLTF. The CDR3 DNA reads TGTTCCAGCAGCTTAATTAGGACATTATCATCTGGGGCCAACGTCCTGACTTTC.

The V and J genes are TRBV7-9 and TRBJ2-2; D may be TRBD2 (6 bases). The CDR3 length is 14 residues. With 0 bases removed from V and 6 bases from J, the gap between germline ends came to 8 bases. CDR1 is SEHNR and CDR2 is FQNEAQ in the germline V gene (reference sequence). The CDR3 region has the DNA TGTGCCAGCAGCTTAGCCGGCGGGGCCGGGGAGCTGTTTTTT. Protein: CASSLAGGAGELFF. The whole variable domain, remainder taken from reference TRBV7-9 and TRBJ2-2, is DTGVSQNPRHKITKRGQNVTFRCDPISEHNRLYWYRQTLGQGPEFLTYFQNEAQLEKSRLLSDRFSAERPKGSFSTLEIQRTEQGDSAMYLCASSLAGGAGELFFGEGSRLTVL.

The V gene is TRBV28, the J gene TRBJ1-1; no reliable D call. Trimming left V 0 bases short and J 7 bases short, with 9 bases between. Germline CDR1 is MDHEN and CDR2 is SYDVKM. The CDR3 covers 13 residues. In DNA, the CDR3 is TGTGCCAGCAGTTTATGGCGCTCGGGTGAAGCTTTCTTT. Translated, it gives CASSLWRSGEAFF.

The V and J genes are TRBV19 and TRBJ2-2, with D possibly being TRBD1 (6 bases). V was cut by 5 bases and J by 0 bases, with 10 bases left in between. Germline V lookup: CDR1 LNHDA, CDR2 SQIVND (reference sequence). The CDR3 contains 15 residues. CDR3 protein: CASSSRTANTGELFF. As DNA, the CDR3 is TGTGCCAGTAGTTCTCGGACAGCGAACACCGGGGAGCTGTTTTTT.

The chain employs TRBV6-1 and TRBJ2-5, with 9 bases aligning to TRBD1. The trim removed 7 bases at V and 4 bases at J, leaving 7 bases unmatched. This CDR3 spans 14 amino acids. The V gene's germline CDR1 is MNHNS and CDR2 SASEGT. CDR3 in DNA: TGTGCCAGCAATAACAGGGGGCGCGGAGAGACCCAGTACTTC. Its translation: CASNNRGRGETQYF.